Listed below are T cell receptor beta chains from one sample, sequenced in a study of blood T cells in healthy people across ages. Using its own MiXCR run on the 5' RACE reads, TCRdb lists one record per CDR3 protein. The sample has some 940,000 distinct CDR3 sequences, almost 30% seen once; the top ten hold 10% to 13%. These data also featured in a second study, about T cells of mothers and their children.

Sequenced input: blood. These receptors were obtained from a woman aged 40 to 55 in good health. Both conserved end residues are part of each CDR3. The D gene is left open where the match is weak. Where a row states a size, it is once, few, many or the class of an expanded clone; other rows omit it.

length,J,D,V,size,CDR3,DNA
17,TRBJ2-5,.,TRBV7-8,few,CASSLGFHGVLQEAQYF,TGTGCCAGCAGCTTAGGTTTTCACGGGGTACTCCAAGAGGCCCAGTACTTC
13,TRBJ1-2,.,TRBV27,.,CASSLNLNYGYTF,TGTGCCAGCAGTTTAAACCTAAACTATGGCTACACCTTC
14,TRBJ2-7,.,TRBV3-1,.,CASSQATGFYEQYF,TGTGCCAGCAGCCAAGCAACGGGGTTTTACGAGCAGTACTTC
19,TRBJ2-7,TRBD1,TRBV12-3/TRBV12-4,many,CASSRTGRGLDFKSYEQYF,TGTGCCAGCAGTCGGACAGGTCGAGGCTTGGACTTTAAGTCCTACGAGCAGTACTTC
16,TRBJ1-2,TRBD1,TRBV2,.,CASSEAPPDRAGGYTF,TGTGCCAGCAGTGAAGCCCCCCCGGACAGGGCCGGTGGCTACACCTTC
14,TRBJ1-1,TRBD1,TRBV29-1,.,CSVEALTGGTEAFF,TGCAGCGTTGAAGCCCTGACAGGGGGCACTGAAGCTTTCTTT
20,TRBJ1-4,.,TRBV7-6,many,CASSLAIRDSHLKTNEKLFF,TGTGCCAGCAGCTTAGCCATAAGGGACTCCCATTTGAAGACTAATGAAAAACTGTTTTTT
15,TRBJ1-1,.,TRBV5-4,.,CASSLDRNTNAEAFF,TGTGCCAGCAGCTTGGACAGGAATACCAACGCTGAAGCTTTCTTT
11,TRBJ1-1,.,TRBV28,.,CASRGAAEAFF,TGTGCCAGCAGGGGGGCGGCTGAAGCTTTCTTT
14,TRBJ1-5,TRBD1,TRBV20-1,.,CGALRTGGNQPQHF,TGCGGTGCTCTCCGGACAGGGGGCAATCAGCCCCAGCATTTT
16,TRBJ2-1,TRBD2,TRBV20-1,many,CSAPTSGGRSYNEQFF,TGCAGTGCCCCTACCAGCGGGGGACGGTCTTACAATGAGCAGTTCTTC
15,TRBJ2-7,.,TRBV10-3,.,CAIGDPRTGIHGQYF,TGTGCCATCGGCGACCCGAGGACGGGGATCCACGGGCAGTACTTC
17,TRBJ2-7,.,TRBV28,many,CASSLYSGGTGYGEQYF,TGTGCCAGCAGTTTATATAGCGGGGGGACAGGGTACGGCGAGCAGTACTTC
15,TRBJ2-3,.,TRBV7-9,.,CASTTGIFVTDTQYF,TGTGCCAGTACAACAGGGATTTTTGTCACAGATACGCAGTATTTT
14,TRBJ1-2,TRBD1,TRBV29-1,once,CSGIGQGANCGYTF,TGCAGCGGGATAGGACAGGGGGCCAACTGTGGCTACACCTTC
15,TRBJ2-1,.,TRBV6-2/TRBV6-3,.,CANSYGGVSYNEQFF,TGTGCCAACAGTTACGGGGGAGTATCCTACAATGAGCAGTTCTTC
16,TRBJ2-5,TRBD2,TRBV6-5,.,CASSPRGTSGARTQYF,TGTGCCAGCAGCCCGAGGGGGACTAGCGGGGCGCGGACCCAGTACTTC
13,TRBJ1-1,.,TRBV10-3,.,CAITWDWNTEAFF,TGTGCCATCACCTGGGACTGGAACACTGAAGCTTTCTTT
13,TRBJ1-2,.,TRBV24-1,few,CATSDLGNYGYTF,TGTGCCACCAGTGATTTGGGTAACTATGGCTACACCTTC
15,TRBJ2-3,.,TRBV7-9,.,CASNLVLGSTDTQYF,TGTGCCAGCAACTTGGTCCTCGGTAGCACAGATACGCAGTATTTT
15,TRBJ1-1,.,TRBV6-1,.,CASLPNQGWWTEAFF,TGTGCCAGCCTACCGAATCAGGGGTGGTGGACTGAAGCTTTCTTT
12,TRBJ1-1,.,TRBV3-1,.,CASSPQETEAFF,TGTGCCAGCAGCCCCCAGGAGACTGAAGCTTTCTTT
15,TRBJ1-2,TRBD1,TRBV7-9,few,CASSDRDTTWDGYTF,TGTGCCAGCAGCGACAGGGACACTACCTGGGATGGCTACACCTTC
16,TRBJ2-2,TRBD1,TRBV4-3,few,CASSQPTGRNTGELFF,TGCGCCAGCAGCCAACCGACAGGGCGAAACACCGGGGAGCTGTTTTTT
16,TRBJ1-2,.,TRBV6-1,.,CASSGILAFGPYGYTF,TGTGCCAGCAGTGGGATACTGGCTTTTGGTCCTTATGGCTACACCTTC
16,TRBJ2-3,TRBD1,TRBV7-8,many,CASSLGQGLSTDTQYF,TGTGCCAGCAGCTTAGGACAGGGCCTAAGCACAGATACGCAGTATTTT
14,TRBJ1-2,.,TRBV6-5,few,CASSSPLGNYGYTF,TGTGCCAGCAGTTCCCCCCTTGGGAACTATGGCTACACCTTC
15,TRBJ2-2,.,TRBV24-1,.,CATSTQGSGTGELFF,TGTGCCACCAGTACACAGGGTTCCGGGACCGGGGAGCTGTTTTTT
15,TRBJ2-1,TRBD2,TRBV2,few,CASRQLAGGMNEQFF,TGTGCCAGCAGGCAACTAGCGGGGGGTATGAATGAGCAGTTCTTC
13,TRBJ2-2,.,TRBV20-1,once,CSAKGPNTGELFF,TGCAGTGCTAAAGGCCCGAACACCGGGGAGCTGTTTTTT
13,TRBJ2-7,.,TRBV7-2,.,CASSPRVGYTQYF,TGTGCCAGCAGCCCCAGGGTGGGGTATACCCAGTACTTC
17,TRBJ2-6,TRBD1,TRBV12-3/TRBV12-4,.,CASSIWTGGTGANVLTF,TGTGCCAGCAGTATATGGACAGGGGGGACTGGGGCCAACGTCCTGACTTTC
12,TRBJ2-7,TRBD1,TRBV20-1,few,CSARDRASEQYF,TGCAGTGCTAGGGACAGGGCTTCCGAGCAGTACTTC
14,TRBJ1-1,.,TRBV9,.,CASSVEGGQTEAFF,TGTGCCAGCAGCGTAGAGGGGGGGCAAACTGAAGCTTTCTTT
15,TRBJ2-7,TRBD1,TRBV5-1,many,CASSTGTGWKDQQYF,TGCGCCAGCAGCACTGGGACAGGGTGGAAGGACCAGCAGTACTTC
16,TRBJ2-1,.,TRBV4-1,few,CASSQDERGGYNEQFF,TGCGCCAGCAGCCAAGATGAGAGGGGGGGGTACAATGAGCAGTTCTTC
14,TRBJ2-1,TRBD2,TRBV9,many,CASSPRTSGGEQFF,TGTGCCAGCAGCCCCCGGACTAGCGGGGGCGAGCAGTTCTTC
15,TRBJ2-4,.,TRBV20-1,many,CSALGRHLAKNIQYF,TGCAGTGCCCTCGGACGGCATCTAGCCAAAAACATTCAGTACTTC